This is a list of T cell receptor beta chains from one sample in a study of blood T cell repertoires in COVID-19. TCRdb's copy holds only in-frame clones and misses some; the assay was immunoSEQ multiplex PCR. The sample shows under 250,000 clones, 70% to 90% of them seen only once. The material sequenced was peripheral blood. All receptors come from a man over 45 with COVID-19, enrolled during active disease. CDR3s include the opening cysteine and the closing phenylalanine or tryptophan. The D gene is left open where the match is weak. Not every row has a clone size; where given, it reads once, few, many or a size class.

size: NA; D: TRBD2; V: TRBV4-3; J: TRBJ2-2; DNA: TGCGCCAGCAGCCAAGAAGCTAGCGGGGGGAACACCGGGGAGCTGTTTTTT; CDR3: CASSQEASGGNTGELFF
size: NA; D: TRBD2; V: TRBV7-9; J: TRBJ2-1; DNA: TGTGCCAGCAGCCCACCCGGACTAGCGGGAACCTACAATGAGCAGTTCTTC; CDR3: CASSPPGLAGTYNEQFF
size: NA; D: TRBD2; V: TRBV3-1/TRBV3-2; J: TRBJ2-1; DNA: TGTGCCAGCAGCCAAGACGCTAGCGGCAATGAGCAGTTCTTC; CDR3: CASSQDASGNEQFF
size: NA; D: TRBD1; V: TRBV2; J: TRBJ2-2; DNA: TGTGCCAGCAGGCCTACCCCGGGACAGGCCTCCACCGGGGAGCTGTTTTTT; CDR3: CASRPTPGQASTGELFF
size: once; D: TRBD1; V: TRBV9; J: TRBJ1-5; DNA: TGTGCCAGCAGCGTAGACGGGACAGGGTTCCAGCCCCAGCATTTT; CDR3: CASSVDGTGFQPQHF
size: NA; D: NA; V: TRBV27; J: TRBJ1-5; DNA: TGTGCCAGCAGTCCTCAGCAGGGTTGGCAGCCCCAGCATTTT; CDR3: CASSPQQGWQPQHF
size: NA; D: NA; V: TRBV30; J: TRBJ1-6; DNA: TGTGCCTGGAGTACGGCCGGGTTCAATTCACCCCTCCACTTT; CDR3: CAWSTAGFNSPLHF
size: NA; D: TRBD2; V: TRBV5-4; J: TRBJ2-3; DNA: TGTGCCAGCAGCTTGGGAGGACTAGCGGGGGACACAGATACGCAGTATTTT; CDR3: CASSLGGLAGDTDTQYF
size: NA; D: TRBD2; V: TRBV19; J: TRBJ2-1; DNA: TGTGCCAGTAGCCGACTAGCGGACAGCTCCTACAATGAGCAGTTCTTC; CDR3: CASSRLADSSYNEQFF
size: NA; D: NA; V: TRBV5-1; J: TRBJ1-1; DNA: TGCGCCAGCAGCTTGGCGGTGAGATATGAAGCTTTCTTT; CDR3: CASSLAVRYEAFF
size: NA; D: TRBD1; V: TRBV18; J: TRBJ1-1; DNA: TGTGCCAGCTCACCAATGGAAACCGGGACAGGTACGAACACTGAAGCTTTCTTT; CDR3: CASSPMETGTGTNTEAFF
size: NA; D: TRBD2; V: TRBV7-8; J: TRBJ2-7; DNA: TGTGCCAGCGGCCTACTAGCGGGGGATTACGAGCAGTACTTC; CDR3: CASGLLAGDYEQYF